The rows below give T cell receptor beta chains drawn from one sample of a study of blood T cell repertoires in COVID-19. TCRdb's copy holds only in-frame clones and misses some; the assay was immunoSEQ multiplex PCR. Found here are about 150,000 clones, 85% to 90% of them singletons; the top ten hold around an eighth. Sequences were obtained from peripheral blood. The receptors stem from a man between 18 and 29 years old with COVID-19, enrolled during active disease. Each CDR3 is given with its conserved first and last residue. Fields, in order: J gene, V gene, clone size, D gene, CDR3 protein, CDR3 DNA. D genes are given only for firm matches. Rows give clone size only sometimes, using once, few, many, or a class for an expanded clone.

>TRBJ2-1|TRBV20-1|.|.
CSARDLAQFF
TGCAGTGCTAGAGACCTAGCGCAGTTCTTC
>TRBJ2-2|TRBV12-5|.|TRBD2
CASGLVAGGRSGELFF
TGTGCTAGTGGTTTGGTAGCGGGAGGGCGGTCCGGGGAGCTGTTTTTT
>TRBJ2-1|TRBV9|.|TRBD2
CASSHLAELEYNEQFF
TGTGCCAGCAGCCACCTAGCGGAGCTGGAATACAATGAGCAGTTCTTC
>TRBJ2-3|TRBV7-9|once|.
CASSPGTWMEWGGTDTQYF
TGTGCCAGCAGTCCAGGGACTTGGATGGAGTGGGGGGGCACAGATACGCAGTATTTT
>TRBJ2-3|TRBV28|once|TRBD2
CASSSGSPADTQYF
TGTGCCAGCAGTAGCGGGAGTCCAGCAGATACGCAGTATTTT
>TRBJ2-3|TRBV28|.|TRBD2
CASRRGTSGNVSESTDTQYF
TGTGCCAGCAGGCGTGGGACTAGCGGGAACGTTTCTGAATCCACAGATACGCAGTATTTT
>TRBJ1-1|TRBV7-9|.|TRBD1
CASSPGQGSAFF
TGTGCCAGCAGCCCTGGACAGGGTTCAGCTTTCTTT
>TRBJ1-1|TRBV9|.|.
CASSEGGVNTEAFF
TGTGCCAGCAGCGAGGGAGGGGTGAACACTGAAGCTTTCTTT
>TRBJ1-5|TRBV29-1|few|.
CSVEDRPGQPQHF
TGCAGCGTTGAAGACAGGCCCGGTCAGCCCCAGCATTTT
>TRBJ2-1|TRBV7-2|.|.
CASSLVPGNRNEQFF
TGTGCCAGCAGCTTAGTCCCGGGTAACAGGAATGAGCAGTTCTTC
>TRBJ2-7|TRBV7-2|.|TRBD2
CASSSTSGSSYEQYF
TGTGCCAGCAGCTCTACTAGCGGGAGTTCCTACGAGCAGTACTTC
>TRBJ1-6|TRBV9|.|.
CASSVRTDNSPLHF
TGTGCCAGCAGCGTAAGGACAGATAATTCACCCCTCCACTTT
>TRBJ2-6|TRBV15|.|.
CATSVNRARSGANVLTF
TGTGCCACCAGCGTCAACAGGGCCCGCTCTGGGGCCAACGTCCTGACTTTC
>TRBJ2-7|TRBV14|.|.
CASSQDRRSVLGQYF
TGTGCCAGCAGCCAAGATCGTCGGAGCGTTTTGGGGCAGTACTTC
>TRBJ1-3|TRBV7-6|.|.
CASSLAYGNTIYF
TGTGCCAGCAGCTTAGCGTATGGAAACACCATATATTTT
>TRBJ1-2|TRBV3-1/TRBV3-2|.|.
CASSQTTSGYTF
TGTGCCAGCAGCCAAACGACAAGCGGCTACACCTTC
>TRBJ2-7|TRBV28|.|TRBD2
CASSPNLAGAEQYF
TGTGCCAGCAGTCCCAATCTAGCGGGAGCCGAGCAGTACTTC
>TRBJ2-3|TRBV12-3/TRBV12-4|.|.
CASSLEGNTQYF
TGTGCCAGCAGTTTAGAGGGGAATACGCAGTATTTT